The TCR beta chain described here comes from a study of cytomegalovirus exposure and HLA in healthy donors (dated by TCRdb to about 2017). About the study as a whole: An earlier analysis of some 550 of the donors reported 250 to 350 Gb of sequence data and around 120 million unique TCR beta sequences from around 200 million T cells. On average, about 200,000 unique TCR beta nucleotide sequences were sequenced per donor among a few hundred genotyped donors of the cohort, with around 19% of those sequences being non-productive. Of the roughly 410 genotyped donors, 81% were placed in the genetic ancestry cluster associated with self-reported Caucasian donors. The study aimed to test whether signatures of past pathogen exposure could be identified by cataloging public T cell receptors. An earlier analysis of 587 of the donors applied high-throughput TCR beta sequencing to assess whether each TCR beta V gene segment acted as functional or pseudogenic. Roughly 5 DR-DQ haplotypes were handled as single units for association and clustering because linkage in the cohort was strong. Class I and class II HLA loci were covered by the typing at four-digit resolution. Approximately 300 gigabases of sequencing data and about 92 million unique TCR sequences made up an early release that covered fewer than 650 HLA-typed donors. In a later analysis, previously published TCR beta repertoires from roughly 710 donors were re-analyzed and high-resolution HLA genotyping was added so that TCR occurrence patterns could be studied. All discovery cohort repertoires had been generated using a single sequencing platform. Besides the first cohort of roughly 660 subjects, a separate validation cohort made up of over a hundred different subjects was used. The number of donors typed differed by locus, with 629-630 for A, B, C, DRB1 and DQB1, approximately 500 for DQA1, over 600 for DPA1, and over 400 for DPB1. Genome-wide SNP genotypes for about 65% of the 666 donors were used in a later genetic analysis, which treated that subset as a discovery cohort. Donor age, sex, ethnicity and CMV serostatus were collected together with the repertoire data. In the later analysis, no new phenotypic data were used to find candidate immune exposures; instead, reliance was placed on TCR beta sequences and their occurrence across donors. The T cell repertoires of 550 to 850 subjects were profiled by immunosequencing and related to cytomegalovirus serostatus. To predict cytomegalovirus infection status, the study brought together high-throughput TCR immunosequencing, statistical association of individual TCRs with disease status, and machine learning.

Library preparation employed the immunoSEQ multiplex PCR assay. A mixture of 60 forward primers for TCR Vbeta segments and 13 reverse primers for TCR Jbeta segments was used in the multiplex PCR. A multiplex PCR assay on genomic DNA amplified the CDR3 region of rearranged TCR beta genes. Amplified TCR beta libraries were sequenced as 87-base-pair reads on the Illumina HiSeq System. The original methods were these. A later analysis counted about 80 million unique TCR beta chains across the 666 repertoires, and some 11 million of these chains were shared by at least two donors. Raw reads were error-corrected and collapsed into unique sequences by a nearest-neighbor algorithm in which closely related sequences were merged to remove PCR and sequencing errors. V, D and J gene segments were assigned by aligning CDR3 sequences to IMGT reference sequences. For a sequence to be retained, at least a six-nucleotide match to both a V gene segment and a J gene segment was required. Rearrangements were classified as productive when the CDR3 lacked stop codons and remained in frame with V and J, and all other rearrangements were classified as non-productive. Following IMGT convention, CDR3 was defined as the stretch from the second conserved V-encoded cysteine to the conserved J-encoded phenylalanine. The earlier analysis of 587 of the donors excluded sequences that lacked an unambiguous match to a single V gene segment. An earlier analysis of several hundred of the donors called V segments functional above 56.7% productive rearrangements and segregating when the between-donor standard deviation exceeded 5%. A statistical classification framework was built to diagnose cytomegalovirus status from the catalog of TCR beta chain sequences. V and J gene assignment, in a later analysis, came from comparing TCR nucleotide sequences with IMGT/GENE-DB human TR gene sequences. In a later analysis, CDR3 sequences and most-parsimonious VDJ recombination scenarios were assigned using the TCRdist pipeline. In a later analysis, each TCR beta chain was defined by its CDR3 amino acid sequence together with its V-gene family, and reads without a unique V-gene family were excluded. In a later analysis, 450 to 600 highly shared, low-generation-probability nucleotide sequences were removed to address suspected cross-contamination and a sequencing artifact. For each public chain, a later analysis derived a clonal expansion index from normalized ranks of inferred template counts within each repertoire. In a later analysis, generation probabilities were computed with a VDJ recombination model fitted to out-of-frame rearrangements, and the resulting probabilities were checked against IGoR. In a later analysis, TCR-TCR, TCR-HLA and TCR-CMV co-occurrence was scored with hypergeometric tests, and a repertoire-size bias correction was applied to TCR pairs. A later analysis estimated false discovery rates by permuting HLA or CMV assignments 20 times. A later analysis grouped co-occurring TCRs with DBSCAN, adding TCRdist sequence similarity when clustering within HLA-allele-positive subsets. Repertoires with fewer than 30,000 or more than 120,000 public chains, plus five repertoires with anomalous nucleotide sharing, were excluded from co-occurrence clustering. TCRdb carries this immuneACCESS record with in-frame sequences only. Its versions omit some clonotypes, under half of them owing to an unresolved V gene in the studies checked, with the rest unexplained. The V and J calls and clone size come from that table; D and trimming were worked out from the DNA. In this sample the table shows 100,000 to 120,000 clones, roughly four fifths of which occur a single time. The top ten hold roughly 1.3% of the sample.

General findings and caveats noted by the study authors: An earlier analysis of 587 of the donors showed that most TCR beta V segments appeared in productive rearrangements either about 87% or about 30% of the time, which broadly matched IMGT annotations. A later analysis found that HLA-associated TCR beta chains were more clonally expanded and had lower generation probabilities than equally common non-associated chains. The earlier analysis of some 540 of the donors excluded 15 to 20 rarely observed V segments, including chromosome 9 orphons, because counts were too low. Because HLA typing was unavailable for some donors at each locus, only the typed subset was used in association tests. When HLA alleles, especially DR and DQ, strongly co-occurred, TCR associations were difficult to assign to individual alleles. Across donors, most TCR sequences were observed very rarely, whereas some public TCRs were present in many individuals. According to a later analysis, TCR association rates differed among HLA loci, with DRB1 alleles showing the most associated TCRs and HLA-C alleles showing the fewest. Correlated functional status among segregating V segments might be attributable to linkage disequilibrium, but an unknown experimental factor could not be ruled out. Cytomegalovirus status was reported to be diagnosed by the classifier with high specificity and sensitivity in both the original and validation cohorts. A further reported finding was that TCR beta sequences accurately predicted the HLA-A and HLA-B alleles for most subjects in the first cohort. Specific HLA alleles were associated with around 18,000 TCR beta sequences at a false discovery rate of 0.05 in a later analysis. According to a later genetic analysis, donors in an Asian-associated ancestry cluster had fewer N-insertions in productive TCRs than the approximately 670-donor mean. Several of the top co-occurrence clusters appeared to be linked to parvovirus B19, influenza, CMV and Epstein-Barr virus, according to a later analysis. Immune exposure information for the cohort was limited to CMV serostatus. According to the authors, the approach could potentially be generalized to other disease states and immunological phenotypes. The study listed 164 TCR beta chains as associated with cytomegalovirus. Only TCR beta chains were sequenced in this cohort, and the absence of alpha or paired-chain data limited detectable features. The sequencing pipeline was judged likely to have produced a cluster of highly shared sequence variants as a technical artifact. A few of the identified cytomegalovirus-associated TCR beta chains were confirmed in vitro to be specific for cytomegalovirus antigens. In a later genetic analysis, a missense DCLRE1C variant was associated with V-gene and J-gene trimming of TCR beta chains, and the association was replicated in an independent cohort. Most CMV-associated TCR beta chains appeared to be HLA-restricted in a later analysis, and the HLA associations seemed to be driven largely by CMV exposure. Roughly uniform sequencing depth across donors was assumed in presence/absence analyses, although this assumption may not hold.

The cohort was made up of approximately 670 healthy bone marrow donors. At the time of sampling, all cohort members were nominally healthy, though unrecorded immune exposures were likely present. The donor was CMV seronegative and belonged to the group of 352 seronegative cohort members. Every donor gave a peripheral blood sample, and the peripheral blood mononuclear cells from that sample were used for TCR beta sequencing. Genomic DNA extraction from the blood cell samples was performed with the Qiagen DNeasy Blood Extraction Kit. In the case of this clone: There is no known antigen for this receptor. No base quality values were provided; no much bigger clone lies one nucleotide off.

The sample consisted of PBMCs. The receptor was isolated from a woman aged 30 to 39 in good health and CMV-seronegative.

This receptor has the CDR3 CASSGGTGAPYEQYF. The DNA reads TGTGCCAGCAGCGGTGGGACAGGGGCGCCCTACGAGCAGTACTTC. The sequence is built from TRBV4-2 and TRBJ2-7, with 10 bases matching TRBD1. According to the germline V gene, CDR1 reads LGHNA and CDR2 reads YNFKEQ. Ends trimmed: V by 5 bases, J by 2 bases; bases unmatched to a gene: 6. From the cysteine through the phenylalanine, the CDR3 covers 15 amino acids. CDR3 DNA only is kept here, 45 bases in frame from base 1.